A single sample is the source of the 21 T cell receptor beta chains below, sequenced in a study of regulatory T cells in long-lasting Graves disease. Assembly of TCR beta libraries relied on iRepertoire HTBI primers together with Arm-PCR of CDR3 regions. TCRdb reprocessed the multiplex PCR reads via MiXCR and lists one record per CDR3 protein. This table has roughly 420,000 distinct CDR3 sequences, 15% to 18% appearing once. Time point indicated: newly diagnosed GD, antithyroid drugs for less than 3 months. From PBMCs, RNA was extracted and then used to make the TCR library. The input for sequencing was peripheral blood mononuclear cells (PBMCs), taken at new diagnosis, from a patient treated with antithyroid drugs. These receptor sequences come from a female donor with Graves disease.

The sample holds a few counts of this clonotype. The CDR3 DNA reads as TGTGCCAGCAGTTTAGGGGCAGGGGGCGCCAGGAGAAGAGCCGGGGAGCTGTTTTTT. Translation gives CASSLGAGGARRRAGELFF. The rearrangement joins TRBV12-3 or TRBV12-4 to TRBJ2-2; 8 bases line up with TRBD1. With V trimmed by 1 base and J by 6 bases, 16 bases remained unmatched. The length of the CDR3 is 19 residues.

Many counts were recorded for this clonotype. V usage is TRBV2 and J usage is TRBJ1-1; D unclear. Germline V gives CDR1 SNHLY, CDR2 FYNNEI. The germline V and J ends were trimmed by 4 bases and 4 bases, with 10 bases remaining between them. The CDR3 is made up of 13 amino acids. CDR3 residues: CASSGSEGTEAFF. CDR3 coding DNA: TGTGCCAGCAGTGGGTCGGAGGGCACTGAAGCTTTCTTT.

This sequence joins TRBV7-9 and TRBJ2-3; TRBD2 aligns across 9 bases. The CDR3 loop spans 16 amino acids. V was clipped by 5 bases and J by 2 bases; unmatched bases: 8. Germline loops: CDR1 SEHNR, CDR2 FQNEAQ (reference sequence). CDR3 loop: CASSPSGGPLTDTQYF. In nucleotides, the CDR3 is TGTGCCAGCAGCCCGAGCGGGGGGCCCCTCACAGATACGCAGTATTTT.

This clonotype was seen repeatedly, ten times or more. The chain has TRBV9 and TRBJ1-4; D uncertain. The V end was cut by 2 bases, the J end by 8 bases, with 10 bases between. CDR1 is SGDLS and CDR2 is YYNGEE in the germline V gene. The CDR3 is 13 amino acids. The CDR3 DNA sequence: TGTGCCAGCAGCGTCCATGGGGAGGAAAAACTGTTTTTT. The encoded protein is CASSVHGEEKLFF.

In its sample, this clonotype was seen many times. The chain uses TRBV2 and TRBJ1-3; D call uncertain. The CDR3 is 13 residues long. V lost 4 bases and J 0 bases, leaving 4 bases between the germline ends. From germline, CDR1 is SNHLY and CDR2 FYNNEI. The CDR3, as DNA: TGTGCCAGCAGTGGCTTCTCTGGAAACACCATATATTTT. It encodes CASSGFSGNTIYF.

The chain links TRBV7-9 to TRBJ1-1; D is ambiguous. The CDR3 contains 15 residues. Per germline, CDR1 SEHNR and CDR2 FQNEAQ (reference sequence). Trimming shortened V by 4 bases and J by 4 bases, and 16 bases separated the two germline ends. This chain's CDR3 is CASSSHSLRATEAFF. The CDR3 DNA sequence: TGTGCCAGCAGCTCCCACTCCCTACGGGCCACTGAAGCTTTCTTT.

This clonotype has at least ten counts. This chain uses TRBV6-5 with TRBJ1-4; D is uncertain. This CDR3 has 12 residues. V was trimmed by 4 bases and J by 4 bases, leaving 4 bases between them. From germline, CDR1 is MNHEY and CDR2 SVGAGI. CDR3 sequence reads: CASSSFNEKLFF. CDR3 in DNA: TGTGCCAGCAGTTCCTTTAATGAAAAACTGTTTTTT.

This clonotype appeared a few times. The chain joins TRBV14 to TRBJ1-1, with D uncertain. The V gene lost 1 base and the J gene lost 0 bases, with 3 bases spanning the gap. The CDR3 sequence is 13 residues long. Germline CDR1 and CDR2: SGHDN and FVKESK. The CDR3 region is CASSQVMNTEAFF. The CDR3 nucleotides are TGTGCCAGCAGCCAAGTAATGAACACTGAAGCTTTCTTT.

With regard to this clonotype: One base separates it from a far larger clone, so it is likely a read error. The chain has TRBV2 and TRBJ2-1, with 9 nucleotides matching TRBD2. The CDR3 has 19 amino acids. Germline V gives CDR1 SNHLY, CDR2 FYNNEI. The CDR3 region is CASRGTTSGSFSSHNEQFF. The CDR3 DNA is TGTGCCAGCAGGGGGACGACTAGCGGTTCTTTCAGCTCCCACAATGAGCAGTTCTTC.

This clonotype was seen at least ten times. The chain has TRBV20-1 and TRBJ2-3; 12 nucleotides agree with TRBD2. Germline-derived CDR1 and CDR2 are DFQATT and SNEGSKA (reference sequence). The CDR3 is 16 residues long. V dropped 5 bases and J dropped 6; count of bases not matched to a gene: 12. CDR3 DNA sequence: TGCAGTGCTGGAAGACTAGCGGGGGTGAGCCGGGATACGCAGTATTTT. Translation: CSAGRLAGVSRDTQYF.

The CDR3 nucleotides read TGTGCCAGCAGCTCATACCAAATGACAGGGTCCGGTGTTGGCTACACCTTC. This sequence encodes CASSSYQMTGSGVGYTF. The gene calls are TRBV7-9 and TRBJ1-2; 7 bases align to TRBD1. Germline V CDR1 and CDR2: SEHNR, FQNEAQ (reference sequence). The CDR3 loop spans 17 amino acids. V gave up 4 bases and J gave up 7 bases; unmatched junction bases: 18.

There are many counts of this clonotype. The V call is TRBV7-2, the J call TRBJ1-2; D unclear. Looked up from germline, CDR1 is SGHTA and CDR2 is FQGNSA. The V and J ends lost 5 bases and 4 bases respectively, with 14 bases between them. The CDR3 has 14 residues. The CDR3 coding sequence is TGTGCCAGCAGCCGGGAGGGATTATTCTATGGCTACACCTTC. It yields the protein CASSREGLFYGYTF.

This clonotype has a count of ten or more. The genes are TRBV11-2 and TRBJ1-2; the D is unclear. V dropped 0 bases and J dropped 4 bases, with 12 bases sitting between them. Germline assignment: CDR1 SGHAT and CDR2 FQNNGV. This CDR3 has 15 amino acids. CDR3 nucleotide sequence: TGTGCCAGCAGCTTAGAATCCGGGAACCTCTATGGCTACACCTTC. Amino acid sequence: CASSLESGNLYGYTF.

This clonotype turned up a few times. The V call is TRBV20-1, the J call TRBJ2-4; 10 bases fit TRBD2. This CDR3 region has 17 residues. Trimming removed 1 base from V and 1 base from J; junction bases left unmatched: 7. The V gene's germline CDR1 is DFQATT and CDR2 SNEGSKA (reference sequence). The CDR3: CSARGLAGDRAKNIQYF. For the CDR3, the DNA is TGCAGTGCTAGAGGGCTAGCGGGAGATAGGGCCAAAAACATTCAGTACTTC.

Only a few counts were recorded for this clonotype. This sequence joins TRBV9 and TRBJ2-5; 13 bases align to TRBD2. CDR3 length equals 14 residues. Trimming took 4 bases from V and 5 from J; bases not matched to a gene: 2. Looked up from germline, CDR1 is SGDLS and CDR2 is YYNGEE. The chain's CDR3 is CASSTSGRAETQYF. In DNA form, the CDR3 reads TGTGCCAGCAGCACTAGCGGGAGGGCCGAGACCCAGTACTTC.

There are a few counts of this clonotype. The genes are TRBV5-1 and TRBJ2-2; 12 bases are a match to TRBD2. The trim removed 10 bases at V and 5 bases at J, leaving 6 bases unmatched. The CDR3 runs 14 residues. Germline V CDR1 and CDR2: SGHRS, YFSETQ. The CDR3 loop is CAGRLAGETGELFF. CDR3 DNA: TGCGCCGGGAGACTAGCGGGAGAAACCGGGGAGCTGTTTTTT.

The V and J genes are TRBV30 and TRBJ2-7, with D uncertain. The CDR3 covers 15 residues. The germline CDR1 and CDR2 sequences are GTSNPN and SVGIG (reference sequence). Trimming took 4 bases from V and 3 from J, leaving 19 bases between them. In nucleotides, the CDR3 is TGTGCCTGGACCCCCTTGGAGACGGCGCTCTACGAGCAGTACTTC. Its translation: CAWTPLETALYEQYF.

In this sample, this clonotype turned up many times. The chain combines TRBV12-3 or TRBV12-4 with TRBJ1-2; 10 positions match TRBD1. CDR3 length: 14 residues. Unmatched junction bases numbered 6, after V lost 7 bases and J lost 4 bases. The CDR3 DNA sequence: TGTGCCAGCACCGGGGGACAGGGGACCTATGGCTACACCTTC. Encoded protein: CASTGGQGTYGYTF.

In its sample, this clonotype was seen many times. The genes are TRBV6-2 or TRBV6-3 and TRBJ2-1, with a possible D match to TRBD2 (5 bases). The CDR3 spans 14 residues. CDR1 and CDR2 (germline): MNHEY, SVGEGT. V was shortened by 5 bases and J by 9 bases, with 17 bases between the two germline ends. Here the CDR3 reads CASSDWEIGSEQFF. CDR3 bases: TGTGCCAGCAGTGATTGGGAGATCGGAAGTGAGCAGTTCTTC.

This clonotype was picked up a small number of times. J is TRBJ2-7 and V is TRBV6-4, with 11 nucleotides matching TRBD2. The V and J ends lost 5 bases and 0 bases, in that order; junction bases with no gene match: 15. This CDR3 spans 19 amino acids. Germline V CDR1 and CDR2: MRHNA, SNTAGT. The CDR3 loop reads CASSYVRDPGLADSYEQYF. CDR3 in DNA: TGTGCCAGCAGTTACGTTCGGGATCCGGGACTAGCGGACTCCTACGAGCAGTACTTC.

This clonotype was seen many times. V gene TRBV29-1 combines with J gene TRBJ1-1; D gene ambiguous. The germline CDR1 and CDR2 sequences are SQVTM and ANQGSEA. The CDR3 extends over 13 amino acids. The ends were cut back, 3 bases at V and 5 bases at J, with 13 bases in the middle. CDR3 protein: CSVDELYETEAFF. The CDR3 nucleotides read TGCAGCGTTGATGAGCTCTATGAAACTGAAGCTTTCTTT.